The 21 T cell receptor beta chains below all came from one sample that was sequenced in a study of blood T cell repertoires in COVID-19 (dated by TCRdb to the early 2020s). Receptors were amplified or captured by the immunoSEQ multiplex PCR assay. Held by TCRdb, this immuneACCESS table contains in-frame sequences only and omits some clones. Under half of the omission traces to an unresolved V gene where checked; the cause of the rest is unknown. This sample lists roughly 150,000 clones; 80% to 85% were detected once. The biggest ten clones account for under 13% of the sample. The source material was peripheral blood. All receptors derive from a man in his 70s with active or convalescent COVID-19.

This sequence joins TRBV6-5 and TRBJ1-5, with a weak D call TRBD1 (5 bases). This CDR3 is 15 amino acids long. CDR1 is MNHEY and CDR2 is SVGAGI in the germline V gene. V was pared by 0 bases and J by 7 bases, with 13 bases between. The CDR3 protein is CASSYSTGGNQPQHF. The CDR3 DNA sequence: TGTGCCAGCAGTTACTCGACCGGGGGGAACCAGCCCCAGCATTTT.

This chain connects TRBV5-1 to TRBJ2-1; 13 bases are a match to TRBD2. The CDR3 sequence is 16 residues long. Trimming took 0 bases from V and 10 from J; bases not matched to a gene: 7. Germline CDR1 is SGHRS and CDR2 is YFSETQ. The CDR3 region is CASSLAGTSGIKEQFF. In DNA, the CDR3 is TGCGCCAGCAGCTTGGCCGGGACTAGCGGGATTAAAGAGCAGTTCTTC.

This clone was detected a few times. The genes are TRBV4-3 and TRBJ1-2, with a possible D match to TRBD1 (6 bases). Trimming stripped 3 bases from V and 3 bases from J, with 11 bases between. Per the germline V gene, CDR1 is LGHNA and CDR2 is YSLEER. This CDR3 contains 14 residues. The CDR3 nucleotides read TGCGCCAGCAGCCAGTCCTACAGGGACTATGGCTACACCTTC. Translated: CASSQSYRDYGYTF.

CDR3 in amino acids: CASSPGQPHEQYF. The CDR3 nucleotides are TGCGCCAGCAGCCCCGGACAGCCTCACGAGCAGTACTTC. V is TRBV5-1 and J is TRBJ2-7; tentatively, D is TRBD1 (6 bases). With 4 bases removed from V and 5 bases from J, the gap between germline ends came to 13 bases. The CDR3 consists of 13 residues. Germline assignment: CDR1 SGHRS and CDR2 YFSETQ.

The chain has TRBV7-2 and TRBJ2-7, with TRBD1 as a possible D gene (6 bases). Trimming took 5 bases from V and 0 from J, leaving 17 bases between them. The CDR3 contains 16 residues. Germline V gene sequence: CDR1 SGHTA, CDR2 FQGNSA. The CDR3 DNA reads TGTGCCAGCAGCATACAAGGGACACTAAGCTCCTACGAGCAGTACTTC. Amino acid sequence: CASSIQGTLSSYEQYF. Supplemented by reference TRBV7-2 and TRBJ2-7, the full variable domain reads GAGVSQSPSNKVTEKGKDVELRCDPISGHTALYWYRQSLGQGLEFLIYFQGNSAPDKSGLPSDRFSAERTGGSVSTLTIQRTQQEDSAVYLCASSIQGTLSSYEQYFGPGTRLTVT.

The CDR3 reads CASSPEVLYSGRENTGELFF. CDR3 coding DNA: TGTGCCAGCAGCCCAGAAGTCCTATATAGCGGGAGGGAGAACACCGGGGAGCTGTTTTTT. The chain employs TRBV3-1 (or the pseudogene TRBV3-2) and TRBJ2-2, with 11 positions matching TRBD2. Trimming cost V 4 bases and J 1 base; bases outside gene matches: 14. The CDR3 extends over 20 amino acids. Germline V gene data show CDR1 as LGHDT and CDR2 as YNNKEL (reference sequence).

The gene calls are TRBV5-1 and TRBJ2-7; TRBD2 matches 9 bases. The germline V gene encodes CDR1 SGHRS and CDR2 YFSETQ. V gave up 4 bases and J gave up 3 bases; unmatched junction bases: 8. The CDR3 runs 15 residues. CDR3 sequence: CASSIRTSESYEQYF. The CDR3 DNA follows: TGCGCCAGCAGCATACGGACTAGCGAGAGCTACGAGCAGTACTTC.

This chain links TRBV19 with TRBJ1-1, with D maybe TRBD1 (5 bases). V was cut by 1 base and J by 3 bases, with 12 bases left in between. Germline CDR1 reads LNHDA; CDR2 reads SQIVND (reference sequence). The CDR3 length is 15 residues. Here the CDR3 DNA reads TGTGCCAGTAGTATAGGGGCCAGGGCAGACACTGAAGCTTTCTTT. As protein: CASSIGARADTEAFF. Using reference TRBV19 and TRBJ1-1 for the parts outside the CDR3, the full variable domain is DGGITQSPKYLFRKEGQNVTLSCEQNLNHDAMYWYRQDPGQGLRLIYYSQIVNDFQKGDIAEGYSVSREKKESFPLTVTSAQKNPTAFYLCASSIGARADTEAFFGQGTRLTVV.

The chain couples TRBV5-5 to TRBJ2-3; TRBD1 matches 7 bases. V was pared by 4 bases and J by 0 bases, with 8 bases of the junction left unmatched. Germline V gene sequence: CDR1 SGHKS, CDR2 YYEKEE (reference sequence). The CDR3 loop spans 16 amino acids. The CDR3 is CASSVGTDLSTDTQYF. In DNA, the CDR3 is TGTGCCAGCAGCGTGGGGACAGACCTTAGCACAGATACGCAGTATTTT. The variable domain in full, with the rest retrieved from reference TRBV5-5 and TRBJ2-3, is DAGVTQSPTHLIKTRGQQVTLRCSPISGHKSVSWYQQVLGQGPQFIFQYYEKEERGRGNFPDRFSARQFPNYSSELNVNALLLGDSALYLCASSVGTDLSTDTQYFGPGTRLTVL.

This clone has a single count. Other nucleotide sequences from this sample produce the same CDR3. CDR3 in DNA: TGTGCCAGCAGCCCCGGGACCGGGGGTGGCTACACCTTC. Translated: CASSPGTGGGYTF. This chain uses TRBV6-5 with TRBJ1-2; tentatively, D is TRBD1 (5 bases). The CDR3 is made up of 13 amino acids. Trimming shortened V by 6 bases and J by 7 bases, and 15 bases separated the two germline ends. In germline, CDR1 is MNHEY, CDR2 SVGAGI.

The chain employs TRBV28 and TRBJ2-2; 9 bases match TRBD1. V dropped 2 bases and J dropped 6; count of bases not matched to a gene: 7. CDR1 and CDR2 from the germline V gene are MDHEN and SYDVKM. The CDR3 has 16 residues. CDR3 bases: TGTGCCAGCAGTTTACCGGGACAGGGTTGGGCCGGGGAGCTGTTTTTT. Encoded protein: CASSLPGQGWAGELFF. Based on the CDR3 plus reference TRBV28 and TRBJ2-2, the full variable domain is DVKVTQSSRYLVKRTGEKVFLECVQDMDHENMFWYRQDPGLGLRLIYFSYDVKMKEKGDIPEGYSVSREKKERFSLILESASTNQTSMYLCASSLPGQGWAGELFFGEGSRLTVL.

The chain joins TRBV19 to TRBJ2-7; tentatively, D is TRBD1 (5 bases). Trimming removed 5 bases from V and 5 bases from J, with 7 bases in between. The germline V gene has CDR1 LNHDA and CDR2 SQIVND (reference sequence). The CDR3 sequence is 11 residues long. The CDR3 coding sequence is TGTGCCAGTAGTGGCAGGGACGAGCAGTACTTC. It is translated as CASSGRDEQYF.

This CDR3 reads CASSFRTGGEDTQYF. CDR3 sequence (DNA): TGCGCCAGCAGCTTTAGAACAGGGGGCGAAGATACGCAGTATTTT. The chain employs TRBV5-1 and TRBJ2-3, with 9 nucleotides matching TRBD1. Losses at the gene ends were 2 bases for V and 5 bases for J; bases not matched to a gene: 6. Germline CDR1 is SGHRS and CDR2 is YFSETQ. This CDR3 comprises 15 residues.

The genes are TRBV6-2 or TRBV6-3 and TRBJ1-1; 7 bases are a match to TRBD1. The CDR3 loop spans 14 amino acids. V lost 2 bases, J lost 3 bases, and 3 bases stayed unmatched. Germline assignment: CDR1 MNHEY and CDR2 SVGEGT. The CDR3 nucleotides read TGTGCCAGCAGTTACGGGCAGGGGGACACTGAAGCTTTCTTT. Translating gives CASSYGQGDTEAFF.

This clone was seen a handful of times. J is TRBJ2-7 and V is TRBV20-1; TRBD1 agrees at 7 bases. After removal of 5 bases from V and 10 bases from J, the junction contained 8 bases not matched to a gene. The CDR3 length is 11 residues. Germline V CDR1 and CDR2: DFQATT, SNEGSKA (reference sequence). The CDR3 DNA is TGCAGTGCTCGCCGAGGGGGCGGACAGTACTTC. Its translation: CSARRGGGQYF.

The genes are TRBV28 and TRBJ2-3; perhaps TRBD2 as D (6 bases). V dropped 8 bases and J dropped 3 bases, with 15 bases sitting between them. In germline, CDR1 is MDHEN, CDR2 SYDVKM. This CDR3 has 14 residues. As DNA, the CDR3 is TGTGCCAGCGGATTCGGGGGAGTGACAGATACGCAGTATTTT. It codes for CASGFGGVTDTQYF.

This clone was picked up one time. V and J are TRBV11-2 and TRBJ1-3, with D perhaps matching TRBD1 (5 bases). V lost 0 bases, J lost 4 bases, and 10 bases lay in between. Germline values: CDR1 SGHAT, CDR2 FQNNGV. This CDR3 comprises 15 residues. CDR3 coding DNA: TGTGCCAGCAGCTTAGAGGGACTGGTCGGAAACACCATATATTTT. This encodes CASSLEGLVGNTIYF.

The V gene is TRBV9, the J gene TRBJ1-3; unclear D gene. Trimming shortened V by 0 bases and J by 3 bases, and 7 bases separated the two germline ends. This CDR3 is 14 amino acids long. The germline gives CDR1 SGDLS, CDR2 YYNGEE. This chain's CDR3 is CASSVGASGNTIYF. For the CDR3, the DNA is TGTGCCAGCAGCGTAGGGGCCAGTGGAAACACCATATATTTT.

V gene TRBV6-5 combines with J gene TRBJ2-3; TRBD2 matches at 9 bases. This CDR3 is 16 amino acids long. Germline lookup yields CDR1 MNHEY and CDR2 SVGAGI. The J segment lost 9 bases and the V segment lost 0 bases, leaving 10 bases of the junction unmatched. CDR3 bases: TGTGCCAGCAGTTACTCGGAGAGTAGCGGGAGCTCAACGCAGTATTTT. Its protein is CASSYSESSGSSTQYF.

The chain has TRBV2 and TRBJ2-2; D unclear. CDR1 is SNHLY and CDR2 is FYNNEI in the germline V gene. The CDR3 totals 12 residues. Trimming took off 4 bases at V and 3 bases at J, with 3 bases between the two ends. The CDR3 coding sequence is TGTGCCAGCAGTGTAGACACCGGGGAGCTGTTTTTT. This sequence encodes CASSVDTGELFF.

The chain is built from TRBV18 and TRBJ1-5, with TRBD1 matching 7 bases. V lost 4 bases to trimming and J lost 1 base; unmatched junction nucleotides: 4. The V gene's germline CDR1 is KGHSH and CDR2 LQKENI. The length of the CDR3 is 15 residues. CDR3 coding DNA: TGTGCCAGCTCACTGCTACAGGGGAGCAATCAGCCCCAGCATTTT. It translates to CASSLLQGSNQPQHF.